The source of this TCR beta chain is a study of shared clonotypes between healthy human individuals. Study at large: Per donor, three plates held CD4 naive cells, three held CD4 memory, two held CD8 naive and one held CD8 memory. Overall study results and limits: Deeper or shallower sequencing was expected to change how clonotypes are shared among donors.

As to this clone: Its antigen remains unknown.

Naive CD8 cells were CD45RO-negative, positively selected for CCR7, excluding terminally differentiated effector memory CD45RA+ cells. Libraries were prepared by immunoSEQ multiplex PCR; TCRdb keeps only in-frame clonotypes and omits some of them. The sample has approximately 2,000,000 clones, roughly 95% seen once. Sequencing input: naive CD8+ T cells from PBMCs. The TCR sequence derives from a man between 18 and 35 years old in good health. Some clones in this sample may be carry-over from other donors' samples.

The CDR3 DNA sequence: TGTGCCAGCGGGCTAGCGGTCTACAATGAGCAGTTCTTC. Its protein product is CASGLAVYNEQFF. This chain joins TRBV28 and TRBJ2-1; 7 nucleotides line up with TRBD2. J was trimmed by 3 bases and V by 8 bases; bases with no gene match: 4. Germline V gene data show CDR1 as MDHEN and CDR2 as SYDVKM. CDR3 size: 13 residues.